The 15 T cell receptor beta chains listed next were all sequenced from one sample in a study of shared clonotypes between healthy human individuals. This table comes from immunoSEQ multiplex PCR, and its TCRdb copy is limited to in-frame clones, with some not included. The profile shows about 2.5 million clones, less than 95% of them singletons. The sample comprised naive CD4+ T cells from PBMCs. Subset denoted: CD45RA+ positively selected. All receptors come from a man aged 18 to 30 in good health. Some clones in this sample may be carry-over from other donors' samples.

The chain couples TRBV18 to TRBJ2-7; D possibly corresponds to TRBD2 (5 bases). CDR3 length: 14 residues. The V gene lost 3 bases and the J gene lost 6 bases, with 15 bases spanning the gap. Per germline, CDR1 KGHSH and CDR2 LQKENI. CDR3 in DNA: TGTGCCAGCTCACCCACGGCAGGAGGAAGCGAGCAGTACTTC. It encodes CASSPTAGGSEQYF.

The chain links TRBV28 to TRBJ1-1; D may be TRBD1 (5 bases). The V end lost 6 bases, the J end lost 5 bases, and 13 bases lay between the germline ends. The CDR3 totals 13 residues. Germline V gives CDR1 MDHEN, CDR2 SYDVKM. The chain's CDR3 is CASSERGRTEAFF. The CDR3 DNA is TGTGCCAGCAGCGAAAGGGGTAGAACTGAAGCTTTCTTT.

A word on this clone: Distinct nucleotide sequences in the sample also encode this CDR3. The gene calls are TRBV7-9 and TRBJ2-7; D may correspond to TRBD1 or TRBD2 (5 bases each). Germline V gene sequence: CDR1 SEHNR, CDR2 FQNEAQ (reference sequence). The CDR3 loop spans 14 amino acids. The V gene lost 3 bases and the J gene lost 1 base, with 10 bases spanning the gap. The CDR3 loop reads CASSLSGQSYEQYF. Written as DNA, the CDR3 is TGTGCCAGCAGCTTGAGCGGACAATCCTACGAGCAGTACTTC.

This clone has only a few counts. The rearrangement links TRBV14 to TRBJ1-1; D uncertain. Germline-derived CDR1 and CDR2 are SGHDN and FVKESK. This CDR3 contains 12 residues. V lost 5 bases to trimming and J lost 10 bases, with 14 bases between them. CDR3 sequence reads: CASSSPSGGAFF. The CDR3 DNA sequence: TGTGCCAGCAGCTCACCCTCGGGAGGAGCTTTCTTT.

The chain is built from TRBV7-8 and TRBJ1-5; D gene uncertain. V lost 5 bases and J 0 bases, leaving 11 bases between the germline ends. Germline values: CDR1 SGHVS, CDR2 FQNEAQ. The CDR3 covers 15 residues. CDR3 residues: CASSPSPYSNQPQHF. The CDR3 DNA sequence: TGTGCCAGCAGCCCATCCCCCTATAGCAATCAGCCCCAGCATTTT.

The chain joins TRBV7-3 to TRBJ2-4; the D gene is possibly TRBD1 (5 bases). The CDR3 covers 12 residues. The germline CDR1 and CDR2 sequences are SGHTA and FQGTGA. The germline V and J ends were trimmed by 11 bases and 10 bases, with 18 bases remaining between them. The CDR3 sequence is CAPRARVGIQYF. CDR3 DNA: TGTGCCCCCCGGGCCAGGGTCGGAATTCAGTACTTC.

This clone was detected only once. This CDR3 is also generated by other DNA sequences in the sample. The rearrangement joins TRBV5-1 to TRBJ2-7; the match to TRBD2 covers 8 bases. This CDR3 is built from 14 residues. Germline-derived CDR1 and CDR2 are SGHRS and YFSETQ. Trimming removed 2 bases from V and 3 bases from J; junction bases left unmatched: 4. This CDR3 reads CASSLGSGNYEQYF. The CDR3 DNA reads TGCGCCAGCAGCTTAGGTAGCGGGAACTACGAGCAGTACTTC.

The chain is built from TRBV19 and TRBJ2-3; D is perhaps TRBD2 (5 bases). The CDR3 contains 17 residues. Per germline, CDR1 LNHDA and CDR2 SQIVND (reference sequence). The V and J ends lost 0 bases and 5 bases respectively, with 18 bases between them. The CDR3 spells CASSIDQVSGPRDTQYF. CDR3 nucleotide sequence: TGTGCCAGTAGTATAGATCAGGTCAGCGGCCCTCGAGATACGCAGTATTTT.

This clone was counted a single time. The chain uses TRBV27 and TRBJ2-3; no clear D. The CDR3 extends over 16 amino acids. The germline V gene encodes CDR1 MNHEY and CDR2 SMNVEV (reference sequence). V lost 3 bases, J lost 6 bases, and 19 bases lay in between. Written as DNA, the CDR3 is TGTGCCAGCAGTTTTTCGGCACCCGGTTCGTCCGATACGCAGTATTTT. Encoded protein: CASSFSAPGSSDTQYF.

The rearrangement uses TRBV29-1 and TRBJ2-3; D may be TRBD2 (5 bases). CDR1 and CDR2 (germline): SQVTM, ANQGSEA. V lost 6 bases to trimming and J lost 0 bases, with 13 bases between them. This CDR3 region has 14 residues. The CDR3 sequence: CSVRGLSSTDTQYF. The CDR3 nucleotides read TGCAGCGTCCGGGGTCTTTCTAGCACAGATACGCAGTATTTT.

Notes on this clone: This sample also contains other DNA sequences that code for the same CDR3. This sequence joins TRBV6-1 and TRBJ2-3; 9 bases fit TRBD2. The CDR3 spans 15 residues. V was clipped by 4 bases and J by 1 base; unmatched bases: 3. Germline V lookup: CDR1 MNHNS, CDR2 SASEGT. The CDR3 DNA sequence: TGTGCCAGCAGTGGGTTAGCGGGGGGCACAGATACGCAGTATTTT. It encodes CASSGLAGGTDTQYF.

The genes are TRBV5-1 and TRBJ2-5; unclear D gene. The length of the CDR3 is 14 residues. V was cut by 5 bases and J by 2 bases, with 13 bases left in between. Per germline, CDR1 SGHRS and CDR2 YFSETQ. The chain's CDR3 is CASRSGGFQETQYF. CDR3 nucleotide sequence: TGCGCCAGCAGATCTGGTGGGTTTCAAGAGACCCAGTACTTC.

The CDR3 DNA reads as TGTGCCAGCAGTTTACACCCGGGACAGGGCGCGAACACCGGGGAGCTGTTTTTT. This encodes CASSLHPGQGANTGELFF. This chain uses TRBV28 with TRBJ2-2, with 9 positions matching TRBD1. The CDR3 extends over 18 amino acids. Trimming cost V 2 bases and J 0 bases; bases outside gene matches: 7. CDR1 is MDHEN, CDR2 SYDVKM, per germline.

V is TRBV7-3 and J is TRBJ2-2; the match to TRBD2 covers 7 bases. Per the germline V gene, CDR1 is SGHTA and CDR2 is FQGTGA. V lost 4 bases and J lost 5; bases outside the gene matches: 13. The CDR3 is 17 amino acids. The CDR3 nucleotides are TGTGCCAGCAGCTCAAATGGGGGAGGGCCGATTACCGGGGAGCTGTTTTTT. Its translation is CASSSNGGGPITGELFF.

Turning to this clone: Other DNA sequences from this sample encode an identical CDR3 as well. The V gene is TRBV5-1, the J gene TRBJ2-7, with TRBD2 matching 8 bases. The CDR3 consists of 14 residues. The junction had 3 bases not matched to a gene; V was cut back by 4 bases and J by 0 bases. Germline CDR1 SGHRS, CDR2 YFSETQ. The CDR3 is CASSVTSGSYEQYF. In DNA form, the CDR3 reads TGCGCCAGCAGCGTAACTAGCGGCTCCTACGAGCAGTACTTC.